The 6 T cell receptor beta chains below come from one sample, sequenced in a study of cytotoxic CD8 clonotypes in ibrutinib-treated CLL. Here immunoSEQ multiplex PCR was the method, and the copy in TCRdb shows in-frame clones only, minus some. The sample yields roughly 300,000 clones, 60% to 80% seen once. The sample was PBMCs, taken at disease progression, from a patient treated with ibrutinib. The receptors shown here come from a human donor with chronic lymphocytic leukemia.

The chain couples TRBV27 to TRBJ2-7; a weak D match, TRBD1 (5 bases). Deletions cut 5 bases from V and 2 bases from J, with 16 bases between. This CDR3 region has 15 residues. Germline assignment: CDR1 MNHEY and CDR2 SMNVEV (reference sequence). This CDR3 is CASSVRVPSPYEQYF. The CDR3, as DNA: TGTGCCAGCAGTGTCAGGGTTCCAAGCCCCTACGAGCAGTACTTC.

CDR3 in amino acids: CATSRVPYRGQANEKLFF. CDR3 DNA sequence: TGTGCCACCAGCAGAGTGCCCTACAGGGGGCAGGCTAATGAAAAACTGTTTTTT. The V call is TRBV15, the J call TRBJ1-4; 9 positions match TRBD1. Per the germline V gene, CDR1 is LNHNV and CDR2 is YYDKDF (reference sequence). The CDR3 has 18 amino acids. The junction had 9 bases not matched to a gene; V was cut back by 1 base and J by 3 bases.

The gene calls are TRBV9 and TRBJ1-2; 7 bases align to TRBD1. Germline loops: CDR1 SGDLS, CDR2 YYNGEE. CDR3 length equals 15 residues. V was clipped by 4 bases and J by 0 bases; unmatched bases: 6. The CDR3 loop reads CASSPRDSPNYGYTF. CDR3 DNA sequence: TGTGCCAGCAGCCCGCGGGACAGTCCTAACTATGGCTACACCTTC.

The chain recombines TRBV11-2 with TRBJ2-3; TRBD2 aligns across 10 bases. Germline V CDR1 and CDR2: SGHAT, FQNNGV. After removal of 1 base from V and 7 bases from J, the junction contained 14 bases not matched to a gene. The CDR3 is made up of 18 amino acids. The CDR3 spells CASSLVSVVAGGGNTQYF. The CDR3 DNA reads TGTGCCAGCAGCTTAGTATCAGTGGTAGCGGGAGGAGGAAATACGCAGTATTTT.

This clone was detected a few times. The chain combines TRBV2 with TRBJ2-1, with unresolved D. Germline loops: CDR1 SNHLY, CDR2 FYNNEI. CDR3 length: 13 amino acids. The V gene lost 4 bases and the J gene lost 10 bases, with 14 bases spanning the gap. The CDR3 region has the DNA TGTGCCAGCAGTGGTCTCCCCGGGTGGGAGCAGTTCTTC. This sequence encodes CASSGLPGWEQFF.

This chain links TRBV7-8 with TRBJ1-1, with D perhaps matching TRBD1 (5 bases). This CDR3 spans 14 amino acids. Trimming removed 4 bases at V and 2 bases at J, with 11 bases between. Germline V lookup: CDR1 SGHVS, CDR2 FQNEAQ. The CDR3 spells CASSWGIPNTEAFF. DNA of the CDR3: TGTGCCAGCAGCTGGGGGATTCCCAACACTGAAGCTTTCTTT.